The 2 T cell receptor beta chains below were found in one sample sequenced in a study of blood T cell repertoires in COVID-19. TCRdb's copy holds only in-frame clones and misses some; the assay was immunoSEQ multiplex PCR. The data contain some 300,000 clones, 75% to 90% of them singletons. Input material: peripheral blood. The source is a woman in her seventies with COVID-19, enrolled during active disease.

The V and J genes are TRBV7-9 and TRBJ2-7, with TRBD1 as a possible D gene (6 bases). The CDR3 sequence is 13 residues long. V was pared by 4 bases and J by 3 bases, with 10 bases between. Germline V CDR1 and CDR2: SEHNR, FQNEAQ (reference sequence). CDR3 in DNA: TGTGCCAGCAGCTCAGGGGACGGCTACGAGCAGTACTTC. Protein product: CASSSGDGYEQYF.

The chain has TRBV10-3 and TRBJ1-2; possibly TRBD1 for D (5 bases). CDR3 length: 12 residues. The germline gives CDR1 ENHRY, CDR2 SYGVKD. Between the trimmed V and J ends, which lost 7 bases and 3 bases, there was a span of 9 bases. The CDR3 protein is CAINQGDYGYTF. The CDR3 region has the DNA TGTGCCATCAACCAGGGTGACTATGGCTACACCTTC.